This T cell receptor beta chain appears in the sequencing data of a study of blood T cell repertoires in COVID-19 (dated by TCRdb to the early 2020s). Broadly, across the study: Samples from collaborators originated in the United States, Italy and Spain and spanned both the acute and convalescent phases of COVID-19. The prospective study material was composed of cDNA or gDNA derived from T cells, B-cell-depleted T cells, or PBMCs. Deeply sampled blood TCRbeta repertoires from subjects exposed to, actively infected with, or recovered from COVID-19 were included in the dataset. The repertoires were released in a freely available public database meant as a resource for research on the immune response to SARS-CoV-2. The samples were drawn from two sources: the first 160 participants of the ongoing ImmuneRACE study, and over 950 subjects contributed by 6 global collaborators. The sample metadata nearly always contained a de-identified subject ID, COVID-19 status, age in years and sex. Where available, HLA class I and class II types were taken from metadata supplied by the sample provider and were not determined by assay-based typing. Results and caveats for the whole study, not just this receptor: The amount of clinical and demographic metadata varied by source and participant and was provided uncurated.

A single count supports this clone. This clone's antigen is unknown. There are no base qualities to consult, and no much larger clone falls within one base. One collaborating source in Seattle enrolled patients while the patients were actively infected and followed the patients over time throughout the course of disease. Each collaborating institution followed its own protocols to collect whole blood in K2EDTA tubes. Collaborator samples were shipped for TCRbeta analysis as frozen whole blood, isolated PBMCs, or DNA extracted from either sample type. From a lookup of the germline V gene (reference sequence), CDR1 and CDR2 are DFQATT and SNEGSKA. The junction shows trimming of 3 bases on V and 3 bases on J, plus 14 bases between the germline ends. The CDR3 contains 14 residues, cysteine and phenylalanine counted. Only the CDR3 portion is preserved as DNA: 42 bases, with reading frame beginning at the first base.

TCRbeta CDR3 regions were amplified from genomic DNA by means of the immunoSEQ Assay, a bias-controlled multiplex PCR. The authors processed their data as follows. Within the assay, amplification of reference gene primers was used to estimate how many nucleated cells each sample contained. To quantify the absolute abundance of each unique TCRbeta CDR3 rearrangement, sequence reads were collapsed and filtered. For each sample, productive Simpson clonality was calculated by taking the square root of Simpson's diversity index across productive rearrangements. In TCRdb, the immuneACCESS table is reduced to in-frame sequences with V and J assigned. These tables do not hold every clone; where another copy was compared, an unresolved V gene accounts for under half, and the others remain unexplained. Clone size and the V and J calls come from that table; the DNA yielded D and trimming. This sample lists fewer than 300,000 clones; roughly 84% were detected once. Over 1.1% of the sample is in the top ten clones.

The chain was built from TRBV20-1 and TRBJ1-1, with TRBD1 as a weak D call on 6 bases. Sample: peripheral blood. This clonotype originated in a human donor with COVID-19, enrolled during active disease. The donor label of this sample is uncertain. The CDR3 region has the sequence CSASNRVRDTEAFF. In nucleotide form, the sequence is TGCAGTGCTAGTAACAGGGTTAGGGACACTGAAGCTTTCTTT.